Sequencing of this T cell receptor (beta chain) was carried out in a study of molecular identifiers for immune sequencing clone quantification. Study details: Replicate runs used RNA from about 20,000 or 100,000 naive CD8 cells, which was split five ways into aliquots, and four of those aliquots were then sequenced. Study outcomes and limitations: Effector cells kept over 99% of their molecules in clones above 20 RNA copies, while naive cells kept under 1% there.

Generation of bulk TCR libraries relied on previously described methods and listed TCR primers. TCRdb re-analysed the PCR reads in MiXCR, keeping a single row per CDR3 protein. The table lists around 300,000 distinct CDR3 sequences, over 20% of them singletons, with 0.65% to 0.95% in the top ten. Regarding this clonotype: As yet, its antigen is unknown. Compared with germline, one end of the junction differs, possibly owing to a read error.

The TCR comes from a human donor in good health. Some libraries in this study had Jurkat cell RNA spiked in. Sample: naive CD8+ T cells from blood, with Jurkat cell RNA spiked in. Subset here: FACS-sorted CD8+CD4-CCR7+CD45RA+ naive T cells.

Here the CDR3 reads CASSYRSSHSGASVLTF. CDR3 DNA sequence: TGTGCCAGCAGTTACCGTAGCAGCCACTCTGGGGCCAGCGTCCTGACTTTC. The chain links TRBV6-5 to TRBJ2-6; possibly TRBD1 for D (5 bases). CDR3 length: 17 residues. Germline CDR1 and CDR2: MNHEY and SVGAGI.